The T cell receptor beta chain under discussion was sequenced for a study of T cell changes during pregnancy in multiple sclerosis. Trimming shortened V by 1 base and J by 11 bases, and 17 bases separated the two germline ends. This CDR3 contains 14 residues. Germline lookup yields CDR1 SGHVS and CDR2 FQNEAQ. Using immunoSEQ multiplex PCR, the repertoire was profiled, and TCRdb retains in-frame clones only, with some absent. The data show under 100,000 clones, approximately 90% seen once. The TCR originated in a female donor in good health, enrolled as a control in a pregnancy study. This chain connects TRBV7-8 to TRBJ1-1; the D gene is possibly TRBD1 (5 bases). The sequencing here drew on peripheral blood, taken in the first trimester of pregnancy. This CDR3 reads CASSLGQGSLYAFF. The DNA of the CDR3 is TGTGCCAGCAGCTTAGGGCAGGGTTCTTTGTATGCTTTCTTT.